A selection of T cell receptor beta chains follows, all from one sample in a study of regulatory T cells in long-lasting Graves disease. From the multiplex PCR reads, TCRdb called clonotypes with MiXCR, one entry per CDR3 protein. The sample records 510,000 or so distinct CDR3 sequences, about 11% being singletons. The data also belong to a second study, concerning T cells in Graves' hyperthyroidism and ophthalmopathy.

The sequencing here drew on peripheral blood mononuclear cells (PBMCs), taken at new diagnosis, from a patient treated with antithyroid drugs. Receptors originate from a woman younger than 45 with Graves disease. Both conserved end residues are part of each CDR3. Fields, in order: clone size, V gene, J gene, D gene, CDR3 protein, CDR3 DNA. D genes are given only for firm matches. Not every row has a clone size; where given, it reads once, few, many or a size class.

NA,TRBV18,TRBJ2-3,NA,CASSPSGYTDTQYF,TGTGCCAGCTCACCCTCCGGCTACACAGATACGCAGTATTTT
NA,TRBV19,TRBJ2-1,TRBD2,CASSPYPLAGGENEQFF,TGTGCCAGTAGTCCCTACCCCCTAGCGGGAGGGGAAAATGAGCAGTTCTTC
NA,TRBV7-9,TRBJ2-1,NA,CASSLSPGRNEQFF,TGTGCCAGCAGCTTATCGCCAGGGCGAAATGAGCAGTTCTTC
many,TRBV11-2,TRBJ2-2,NA,CASSFSGSANTGELFF,TGTGCCAGCAGCTTTTCGGGGAGCGCGAACACCGGGGAGCTGTTTTTT
many,TRBV28,TRBJ2-5,NA,CASSLLGQTQYF,TGTGCCAGCAGTTTGCTGGGACAGACCCAGTACTTC
many,TRBV20-1,TRBJ1-3,NA,CSALVGSGNTIYF,TGCAGTGCCTTGGTTGGTTCTGGAAACACCATATATTTT
few,TRBV6-5,TRBJ2-5,TRBD1,CASSYEEYGGQGAWETQYF,TGTGCCAGCAGTTACGAGGAGTATGGCGGACAGGGGGCCTGGGAGACCCAGTACTTC
NA,TRBV4-1,TRBJ2-5,NA,CASSQDGRGAETQYF,TGCGCCAGCAGCCAAGATGGCAGGGGGGCCGAGACCCAGTACTTC
many,TRBV6-1,TRBJ1-1,TRBD1,CASILGQGKTEAFF,TGTGCCAGCATCTTGGGACAGGGTAAAACTGAAGCTTTCTTT
many,TRBV7-2,TRBJ2-2,NA,CASSLVTGELFF,TGTGCCAGCAGCTTAGTCACCGGGGAGCTGTTTTTT
many,TRBV20-1,TRBJ1-1,NA,CSANRQNTEAFF,TGCAGTGCTAACCGACAGAACACTGAAGCTTTCTTT
many,TRBV5-1,TRBJ2-1,NA,CASSLVRRSSSYNEQFF,TGCGCCAGCAGCTTGGTTCGGCGCTCGAGCTCCTACAATGAGCAGTTCTTC
NA,TRBV6-2/TRBV6-3,TRBJ2-3,NA,CASSPLGRSQYF,TGTGCCAGCAGCCCCCTGGGTCGTTCGCAGTATTTT
many,TRBV10-2,TRBJ2-7,NA,CASSDHEQYF,TGCGCCAGCAGTGATCACGAGCAGTACTTC
many,TRBV6-1,TRBJ1-1,TRBD1,CASSQGARTEAFF,TGTGCCAGCAGCCAGGGGGCAAGGACTGAAGCTTTCTTT
many,TRBV3-1,TRBJ1-2,NA,CASSQLAANYGYTF,TGTGCCAGCAGCCAACTTGCGGCTAACTATGGCTACACCTTC
many,TRBV11-2,TRBJ2-5,TRBD2,CASSLGGFGLAGETQYF,TGTGCCAGCAGCTTAGGAGGTTTCGGACTAGCGGGAGAAACCCAGTACTTC
NA,TRBV19,TRBJ2-5,NA,CASSIGSLGAETQYF,TGTGCCAGTAGTATAGGTTCCTTGGGCGCGGAGACCCAGTACTTC
many,TRBV13,TRBJ1-2,NA,CASSSRGSYGYTF,TGTGCCAGCAGCTCGAGAGGGTCCTATGGCTACACCTTC
many,TRBV6-1,TRBJ2-5,TRBD1,CASNESGTGLGETQYF,TGTGCCAGCAATGAATCCGGGACAGGTTTAGGAGAGACCCAGTACTTC
many,TRBV20-1,TRBJ2-3,NA,CSATLLGRLDRDTQYF,TGCAGTGCCACCCTTCTAGGGAGACTGGACAGAGATACGCAGTATTTT
many,TRBV20-1,TRBJ1-1,NA,CSPNQGLNTEAFF,TGCAGCCCCAATCAGGGCCTGAACACTGAAGCTTTCTTT
few,TRBV10-3,TRBJ2-7,TRBD2,CAISLRLAGSPYEQYF,TGTGCCATCAGCCTTCGGCTAGCGGGGTCCCCCTACGAGCAGTACTTC
many,TRBV6-1,TRBJ2-7,NA,CASSPGPPPVYEQYF,TGTGCCAGCAGCCCCGGTCCCCCACCGGTATACGAGCAGTACTTC
NA,TRBV24-1,TRBJ2-1,TRBD1,CATSDPGQGVVGEQFF,TGTGCCACCAGTGACCCTGGACAGGGGGTCGTCGGGGAGCAGTTCTTC
NA,TRBV5-1,TRBJ2-5,TRBD2,CASSLGDSGKQETQYF,TGCGCCAGCAGCTTGGGGGATAGCGGGAAACAAGAGACCCAGTACTTC
many,TRBV30,TRBJ1-1,NA,CAWSVYRQNTEAFF,TGTGCCTGGAGTGTTTACAGGCAGAACACTGAAGCTTTCTTT
NA,TRBV19,TRBJ2-6,TRBD1,CASSTKIRQGSSGANVLTF,TGTGCCAGTAGTACAAAAATCCGACAGGGGAGCTCTGGGGCCAACGTCCTGACTTTC
few,TRBV7-9,TRBJ1-5,NA,CASSLVGDRQPQHF,TGTGCCAGCAGCTTAGTGGGGGACCGGCAGCCCCAGCATTTT
few,TRBV11-3,TRBJ2-7,TRBD1,CASSSTGGNEQYF,TGTGCCAGCAGCTCGACAGGGGGAAACGAGCAGTACTTC
many,TRBV7-9,TRBJ2-5,NA,CASSFTLETQYF,TGTGCCAGCAGCTTTACTTTAGAGACCCAGTACTTC
many,TRBV6-1,TRBJ2-1,NA,CASSHDPDNEQFF,TGTGCCAGCAGTCACGACCCGGACAATGAGCAGTTCTTC
many,TRBV7-9,TRBJ1-2,TRBD1,CASSLAPGTAYGYTF,TGTGCCAGCAGTTTAGCTCCCGGGACAGCCTATGGCTACACCTTC
NA,TRBV30,TRBJ2-1,NA,CAWSPDQSSEQFF,TGTGCCTGGAGCCCAGACCAAAGCAGTGAGCAGTTCTTC